A selection of T cell receptor beta chains follows, all from one sample in a study of identical twins' blood T cells. TCRdb recomputed calls from the 5' RACE reads with MiXCR, one row per CDR3 protein. The repertoire holds 300,000 to 400,000 distinct CDR3 sequences, more than 25% seen once, with about 6% in the top ten. Input material: PBMCs. These receptors were collected from a woman between 18 and 55 years old in good health. Both conserved end residues are part of each CDR3. A D gene is named only where the DNA matches it firmly. Rows give clone size only sometimes, using once, few, many, or a class for an expanded clone.

d_gene	v_gene	abundance	j_gene	CDR3nt	CDR3aa
-	TRBV20-1	-	TRBJ1-1	TGCAGTGCCCGCGTAAACAGTGAAGCTTTCTTT	CSARVNSEAFF
-	TRBV29-1	-	TRBJ1-1	TGCAGCGTCGCTCTGCTGGGAGGGACTGAAGCTTTCTTT	CSVALLGGTEAFF
-	TRBV10-3	-	TRBJ1-2	TGTGCCGCCAAAGGGGCAGCTTCGGCCTATGGCTACACCTTC	CAAKGAASAYGYTF
-	TRBV12-3/TRBV12-4	-	TRBJ2-2	TGTGCCGGCAGTTTTGCCCAAACCGGGGAGCTGTTTTTT	CAGSFAQTGELFF
-	TRBV10-3	-	TRBJ1-3	TGTGCCATCGGGGAAAGAAGTGGAAACACCATATATTTT	CAIGERSGNTIYF
TRBD1	TRBV4-3	few	TRBJ1-1	TGCGCCAGCAGCCAAGGCGGACAGGAGGTGAACACTGAAGCTTTCTTT	CASSQGGQEVNTEAFF
-	TRBV4-1	-	TRBJ1-2	TGCGCCAGCAGCCAAGAACGAGGGATCTATGAAGGCTACACCTTC	CASSQERGIYEGYTF
-	TRBV13	many	TRBJ2-3	TGTGCCAGCAGCTTAGGCCTCACAGATACGCAGTATTTT	CASSLGLTDTQYF
-	TRBV25-1	-	TRBJ2-3	TGTGCCAGCAGTGACGGGAGGGACAGGGATACGCAGTATTTT	CASSDGRDRDTQYF
-	TRBV7-8	few	TRBJ2-5	TGTGCCAGCAGCTTACTTCGAGGCGGAGAGACCCAGTACTTC	CASSLLRGGETQYF
-	TRBV19	-	TRBJ2-3	TGTGCCAGTAGTATAGGACCTTACACAGATACGCAGTATTTT	CASSIGPYTDTQYF
-	TRBV4-3	-	TRBJ1-2	TGCGCCAGCAGCGGATTGGGCAAAGCTAACTATGGCTACACCTTC	CASSGLGKANYGYTF
-	TRBV12-3/TRBV12-4	many	TRBJ1-1	TGTGCCAGCAGTTTTGGGAGGCCTGAAGCTTTCTTT	CASSFGRPEAFF
-	TRBV19	-	TRBJ1-6	TGTGCCAGTAGTATTAATGGGGATTCACCCCTCCACTTT	CASSINGDSPLHF
TRBD2	TRBV20-1	few	TRBJ2-3	TGCAGCGGGAAACTAGCGGGAGTGATAGATACGCAGTATTTT	CSGKLAGVIDTQYF
-	TRBV6-1	many	TRBJ1-2	TGTGCCAGCAGTGGGGGAGGAACACACTATGGCTACACCTTC	CASSGGGTHYGYTF
-	TRBV20-1	many	TRBJ2-7	TGCAGTGCTTTCCCCCTAGCGACGTCCTACGAGCAGTACTTC	CSAFPLATSYEQYF
-	TRBV14	few	TRBJ2-1	TGTGCCAGCAGCCGGGGACTCTACAATGAGCAGTTCTTC	CASSRGLYNEQFF
TRBD1	TRBV29-1	many	TRBJ2-2	TGCAGCGTGGGACAGTCGAACACCGGGGAGCTGTTTTTT	CSVGQSNTGELFF
-	TRBV5-1	few	TRBJ2-5	TGCGCCAGCAGCTTGGATACGCAGAAGACCCAGTACTTC	CASSLDTQKTQYF
-	TRBV29-1	few	TRBJ1-4	TGCAGCGCCGGGGGGATAACTAATGAAAAACTGTTTTTT	CSAGGITNEKLFF
-	TRBV20-1	few	TRBJ2-5	TGCAGTGCTAGAGATCACCCCCCGGAGACCCAGTACTTC	CSARDHPPETQYF
TRBD1	TRBV6-4	many	TRBJ1-5	TGTGCCAGCAGTGACTCGCCGGGACAGGGCAATCAGCCCCAGCATTTT	CASSDSPGQGNQPQHF
TRBD1	TRBV6-2/TRBV6-3	-	TRBJ2-1	TGTGCCAGCAGTTCACGACCCTGGAGGACAGGGGCCTACAATGAGCAGTTCTTC	CASSSRPWRTGAYNEQFF
-	TRBV5-1	few	TRBJ1-1	TGCGCCAGCAGCCTCTCCCAGGGGTTTGACACTGAAGCTTTCTTT	CASSLSQGFDTEAFF
-	TRBV28	-	TRBJ1-1	TGTGCCAGCAGTTTATTAGGTTCGAACACTGAAGCTTTCTTT	CASSLLGSNTEAFF
TRBD1	TRBV10-3	few	TRBJ1-2	TGTGCCATCAGTGAGGGGGACAGAGCTAACTATGGCTACACCTTC	CAISEGDRANYGYTF
-	TRBV5-1	few	TRBJ2-3	TGCGCCAGCAGCTCGGGTCCTGCTAGCACAGATACGCAGTATTTT	CASSSGPASTDTQYF
-	TRBV6-1	many	TRBJ1-5	TGTGCCAGCATCGCCTCCGGGGCTCTATATCAGCCCCAGCATTTT	CASIASGALYQPQHF
TRBD1	TRBV20-1	many	TRBJ1-2	TGCAGTGCTAGAGTTATTGACAGGGACTATGGCTACACCTTC	CSARVIDRDYGYTF
-	TRBV2	-	TRBJ1-1	TGTGCCAGCAGTGTTACCCAGGGTACCCATGCTTTCTTT	CASSVTQGTHAFF
-	TRBV29-1	-	TRBJ2-7	TGCAGCGTATCAGGGGACTACGAGCAGTACTTC	CSVSGDYEQYF
TRBD1	TRBV10-3	-	TRBJ1-4	TGTGCCATCAGTGGAAGACAGGGAGAGAATGAAAAACTGTTTTTT	CAISGRQGENEKLFF
-	TRBV29-1	-	TRBJ2-7	TGCAGCGTGGTAGGACGGACCTACGAGCAGTACTTC	CSVVGRTYEQYF
-	TRBV20-1	few	TRBJ1-3	TGCAGTGCCGAGGCGGAAGACACCATATATTTT	CSAEAEDTIYF
-	TRBV2	-	TRBJ2-7	TGTGCCAGCACCTTTGAGACAGCGACTTGGCACGAGCAGTACTTC	CASTFETATWHEQYF
-	TRBV20-1	few	TRBJ1-3	TGCAGTGCTAGAGAGCCTCGCGGGGCTGGAAACACCATATATTTT	CSAREPRGAGNTIYF
-	TRBV10-3	few	TRBJ2-1	TGTGCCATCAGTGAAAGGGGGGGGCCTCCCCTTAATGAGCAGTTCTTC	CAISERGGPPLNEQFF
-	TRBV29-1	-	TRBJ2-1	TGCAGCGTTCACGCGGGTTACAATGAGCAGTTCTTC	CSVHAGYNEQFF
TRBD1	TRBV6-5	-	TRBJ1-1	TGTGCCAGCACTTCGGGACAGCAGAGCACTGAAGCTTTCTTT	CASTSGQQSTEAFF